These T cell receptor beta chains were read from a single sample in a study of T cell responses to AZD1222 COVID-19 vaccine. Sequencing used immunoSEQ multiplex PCR; TCRdb keeps in-frame clones, though not all of them. This table holds over 100,000 clones, around 86% found once. This specimen was peripheral blood, taken on day 0 of AZD1222 vaccination. Receptor source: an adult in good health. Each CDR3 is given with its conserved first and last residue. Each record gives: clone size, V gene, J gene, D gene, CDR3 DNA, CDR3 protein. D genes are given only for firm matches. Expanded clones get a size class; other rows say once, few or many, or leave the size out.

NA	TRBV7-9	TRBJ1-2	NA	TGTGCCAGCAGCTTAGTGGGGGACAACTATGGCTACACCTTC	CASSLVGDNYGYTF
NA	TRBV9	TRBJ2-5	NA	TGTGCCAGCAGCGTGACCCCCGGGAACAGTGTGGAGACCCAGTACTTC	CASSVTPGNSVETQYF
once	TRBV5-1	TRBJ1-3	TRBD1	TGCGCCAGCAACACCGGGACAGCTGGAAACACCATATATTTT	CASNTGTAGNTIYF
NA	TRBV5-1	TRBJ1-3	NA	TGCGCCAGCAGCGAAGGGACCCCTGGAAACACCATATATTTT	CASSEGTPGNTIYF
NA	TRBV6-1	TRBJ1-2	NA	TGTGCCAGCAGTGAATGGAGAGAAAGTGGCTACACCTTC	CASSEWRESGYTF
NA	TRBV7-2	TRBJ1-2	NA	TGTGCCAGCAGCTTAGAATCGGCAGGCTATGGCTACACCTTC	CASSLESAGYGYTF
NA	TRBV10-3	TRBJ1-1	NA	TGTGCCATCAGTCAGACAGTGGGCACTGAAGCTTTCTTT	CAISQTVGTEAFF
NA	TRBV25-1	TRBJ1-2	NA	TGTGCCAGCAGTCCCAGGGACACCTATGGCTACACCTTC	CASSPRDTYGYTF
NA	TRBV14	TRBJ2-2	NA	TGTGCCAGCAGCCAGGTCATTGGGCCACGATTCGGGGAGCTGTTTTTT	CASSQVIGPRFGELFF
NA	TRBV10-1	TRBJ1-1	NA	TGCGCCAGCAGGGCCCAGGTAGGCGACACTGAAGCTTTCTTT	CASRAQVGDTEAFF
NA	TRBV19	TRBJ1-1	NA	TGTGCCAGTAGTATCAAGGGAATGAACACTGAAGCTTTCTTT	CASSIKGMNTEAFF
NA	TRBV9	TRBJ2-3	NA	TGTGCCAGCAGCCCAATCGAGGGTGCCTATACGCAGTATTTT	CASSPIEGAYTQYF
NA	TRBV4-1	TRBJ1-6	NA	TGCGCCAGCAGCCAAGCCGGGACCGCCGTGGGAACCCTCCACTTT	CASSQAGTAVGTLHF
NA	TRBV5-1	TRBJ2-6	NA	TGCGCCAGCAGCAACCCCTCTGGGGCCAACGTCCTGACTTTC	CASSNPSGANVLTF